This T cell receptor beta chain was sequenced for a study of blood T cells in healthy people across ages. Study findings and constraints: Greater diversity and more naive CD4+ cells were seen in long-lived donors than in aged donors.

It was with a sample-barcoded 5' primer and a J-beta primer mix that a second PCR of roughly 7 to 12 cycles was run. TCRdb processed the 5' RACE reads anew with MiXCR; each CDR3 protein has one entry. The top ten clones hold around 30% of a sample with approximately 670,000 distinct CDR3 sequences, roughly two fifths of them seen once. This clonotype was observed many times. Its specificity is not known. The germline CDR1 and CDR2 sequences are MNHEY and SVGEGT. The V end lost 5 bases, the J end lost 5 bases, and 15 bases lay between the germline ends. The CDR3 contains 14 residues. The TCR sequence derives from a man older than 75 in good health. The chain employs TRBV6-2 or TRBV6-3 and TRBJ2-5; the D is unclear. The sample consisted of blood. The CDR3 region is CASSEVDARETQYF. CDR3 bases: TGTGCCAGCAGTGAGGTGGACGCCCGGGAGACCCAGTACTTC.